Presented here are 14 T cell receptor beta chains from one specimen sequenced in a study of naive and memory T cell subsets. A UMI-containing oligonucleotide was joined by 3' ligation to the TCR cDNA template. Ligated cDNA underwent four rounds of PCR with nested alpha and beta constant region primers and SP2. TCRdb redid the calling of the 5' RACE reads with MiXCR, one entry per CDR3 protein. The sample consists of tens of thousands of distinct CDR3 sequences, 16% of them appearing once. The receptors derive from a female donor in good health.

The table lists this clonotype with a few counts. CDR3 region: CASSQTGENTEAFF. The CDR3 coding sequence is TGTGCCAGCAGCCAGACAGGGGAGAACACTGAAGCTTTCTTT. J is TRBJ1-1 and V is TRBV6-4, with 8 bases matching TRBD1. V lost 6 bases to trimming and J lost 1 base; unmatched junction nucleotides: 4. Germline CDR1 is MRHNA and CDR2 is SNTAGT. CDR3 length: 14 amino acids.

This clonotype occurred many times. This chain links TRBV20-1 with TRBJ1-1; D remains unclear. The length of the CDR3 is 11 residues. Germline V lookup: CDR1 DFQATT, CDR2 SNEGSKA (reference sequence). V lost 6 bases and J 8 bases, leaving 13 bases between the germline ends. CDR3 sequence: CSARNGPEAFF. The CDR3 coding sequence is TGCAGTGCCAGGAACGGGCCCGAAGCTTTCTTT.

The gene calls are TRBV6-5 and TRBJ2-2; no reliable D call. This CDR3 has 16 amino acids. V gave up 0 bases and J gave up 1 base, with 9 bases separating them. Germline CDR1 reads MNHEY; CDR2 reads SVGAGI. For the CDR3, the DNA is TGTGCCAGCAGTTACTCAGCTTCAGTGAACACCGGGGAGCTGTTTTTT. It yields the protein CASSYSASVNTGELFF.

The V gene is TRBV27, the J gene TRBJ1-2; TRBD1 might be the D (6 bases). This CDR3 has 14 amino acids. V lost 4 bases, J lost 8 bases, and 17 bases lay in between. Germline values: CDR1 MNHEY, CDR2 SMNVEV (reference sequence). Here the CDR3 DNA reads TGTGCCAGCAGTTCGCCCGGCGGACAGCTCGGCTACACCTTC. It yields the protein CASSSPGGQLGYTF.

This clonotype has at least ten counts. The CDR3 nucleotides read TGTGCCAGCAGCCCCCCCGGGCCGGCGGGTGAGCAGTACTTC. This sequence encodes CASSPPGPAGEQYF. The V gene is TRBV7-9, the J gene TRBJ2-7; D may be TRBD2 (5 bases). CDR1 and CDR2 (germline): SEHNR, FQNEAQ (reference sequence). The CDR3 is 14 residues long. Trimming stripped 5 bases from V and 7 bases from J, with 18 bases between.

J is TRBJ2-1 and V is TRBV6-4, with D uncertain. Germline CDR1 MRHNA, CDR2 SNTAGT. The CDR3 is 13 residues long. Trimming cost V 0 bases and J 5 bases, with 5 bases left between them. CDR3 region: CASSDSGNNEQFF. In nucleotides, the CDR3 is TGTGCCAGCAGTGACTCTGGTAACAATGAGCAGTTCTTC.

This clonotype was recorded a few times. J is TRBJ2-2 and V is TRBV7-3; perhaps D is TRBD1 or TRBD2 (5 bases each). CDR3 length equals 15 residues. Germline V CDR1 and CDR2: SGHTA, FQGTGA. Trimming cost V 5 bases and J 3 bases, with 13 bases left between them. CDR3 protein: CASSRDRTDTGELFF. The DNA for the CDR3 is TGTGCCAGCAGCAGGGACCGCACCGACACCGGGGAGCTGTTTTTT.

The chain has TRBV10-2 and TRBJ2-7; TRBD1 agrees at 9 bases. Germline lookup yields CDR1 WSHSY and CDR2 SAAADI. Trimming at V came to 6 bases and at J to 2 bases, leaving 8 bases not matched to a gene. The length of the CDR3 is 15 residues. This CDR3 reads CASRPGTGIAYEQYF. The CDR3 bases are TGCGCCAGCAGGCCCGGGACAGGGATAGCCTACGAGCAGTACTTC.

This sequence joins TRBV10-2 and TRBJ2-7; D call uncertain. CDR1 WSHSY and CDR2 SAAADI come from the germline V gene. The CDR3 spans 13 residues. V was clipped by 2 bases and J by 5 bases, with 10 bases between them. The CDR3 reads CASSEPTGHEQYF. CDR3 DNA sequence: TGCGCCAGCAGTGAGCCTACCGGCCACGAGCAGTACTTC.

Comments on this clonotype: A much more abundant neighbour one base away suggests this may be a read error. The CDR3 DNA reads TGCAGTGCTAGGGGGCGGGGGTGGAGATATGGCTACACCTTC. It translates to CSARGRGWRYGYTF. The V gene is TRBV20-1, the J gene TRBJ1-2; a weak D match, TRBD1 (5 bases). Trimming stripped 3 bases from V and 5 bases from J, with 16 bases between. CDR1 and CDR2 (germline): DFQATT, SNEGSKA (reference sequence). The CDR3 totals 14 residues.

This clonotype was counted a few times. The V gene is TRBV20-1, the J gene TRBJ2-3; 8 bases line up with TRBD1. The CDR3 length is 15 residues. The germline V gene has CDR1 DFQATT and CDR2 SNEGSKA (reference sequence). The V and J ends lost 5 bases and 3 bases, in that order; junction bases with no gene match: 10. The CDR3 loop is CSARPRQGLTDTQYF. CDR3 nucleotides: TGCAGTGCTCGTCCGAGACAGGGGCTGACAGATACGCAGTATTTT.

The table lists this clonotype with a few counts. The chain uses TRBV20-1 and TRBJ2-3; D may be TRBD2 (7 bases). V was trimmed by 5 bases and J by 7 bases, leaving 22 bases between them. From germline, CDR1 is DFQATT and CDR2 SNEGSKA (reference sequence). This CDR3 region has 15 residues. CDR3 protein: CSAPGGWGGRNTQYF. The CDR3 region has the DNA TGCAGTGCTCCAGGCGGCTGGGGGGGCCGGAATACGCAGTATTTT.

This clonotype was found many times. V gene TRBV6-4 combines with J gene TRBJ2-1, with 10 bases identical to TRBD2. Germline loops: CDR1 MRHNA, CDR2 SNTAGT. The CDR3 sequence is 16 residues long. Losses at the gene ends were 8 bases for V and 5 bases for J; bases not matched to a gene: 12. The DNA of the CDR3 is TGTGCCAGCGGGGCTAGCGGGGGATTCGTCAACAATGAGCAGTTCTTC. Translation: CASGASGGFVNNEQFF.

This clonotype was counted at least ten times. The CDR3 DNA is TGTGCCATCAGTGACGGAGTTAGGCCCCAGCATTTT. Its protein product is CAISDGVRPQHF. This chain connects TRBV10-3 to TRBJ1-5; no reliable D call. V was clipped by 3 bases and J by 9 bases, with 9 bases between them. The CDR3 is made up of 12 amino acids. Germline CDR1 reads ENHRY; CDR2 reads SYGVKD.